This TCR beta chain derives from a study of tissue T cells after allogeneic stem cell transplantation. Whole-study context: Tissue samples with histologically apparent lymphocytes on H&E review were prioritized for sequencing.

This clone is medium-sized in the sample. Its antigen is not known. This CDR3 is also generated by other DNA sequences in the sample. Study results and caveats: Anatomically similar tissues had similar TCR repertoires within each patient. The patient cohort was small and clinically heterogeneous, with limited sampling depth.

TCRdb's table, derived via immunoSEQ multiplex PCR, lists solely in-frame clones and lacks some. The repertoire holds roughly 8,900 clones, with 60% to 75% as singletons. This TCR derives from a woman aged 18 to 55 with breast cancer. This specimen was tissue from the ileum, taken at autopsy.

The DNA for the CDR3 is TGTGCCAGCAGTTACGTGGGGGGCTCCTACGAGCAGTACTTC. It specifies CASSYVGGSYEQYF. The V gene is TRBV6-2 or TRBV6-3, the J gene TRBJ2-7, with D tentatively TRBD2 (6 bases). Germline values: CDR1 MNHEY, CDR2 SVGEGT. V was cut by 2 bases and J by 0 bases, with 8 bases left in between. There are 14 residues in the CDR3.